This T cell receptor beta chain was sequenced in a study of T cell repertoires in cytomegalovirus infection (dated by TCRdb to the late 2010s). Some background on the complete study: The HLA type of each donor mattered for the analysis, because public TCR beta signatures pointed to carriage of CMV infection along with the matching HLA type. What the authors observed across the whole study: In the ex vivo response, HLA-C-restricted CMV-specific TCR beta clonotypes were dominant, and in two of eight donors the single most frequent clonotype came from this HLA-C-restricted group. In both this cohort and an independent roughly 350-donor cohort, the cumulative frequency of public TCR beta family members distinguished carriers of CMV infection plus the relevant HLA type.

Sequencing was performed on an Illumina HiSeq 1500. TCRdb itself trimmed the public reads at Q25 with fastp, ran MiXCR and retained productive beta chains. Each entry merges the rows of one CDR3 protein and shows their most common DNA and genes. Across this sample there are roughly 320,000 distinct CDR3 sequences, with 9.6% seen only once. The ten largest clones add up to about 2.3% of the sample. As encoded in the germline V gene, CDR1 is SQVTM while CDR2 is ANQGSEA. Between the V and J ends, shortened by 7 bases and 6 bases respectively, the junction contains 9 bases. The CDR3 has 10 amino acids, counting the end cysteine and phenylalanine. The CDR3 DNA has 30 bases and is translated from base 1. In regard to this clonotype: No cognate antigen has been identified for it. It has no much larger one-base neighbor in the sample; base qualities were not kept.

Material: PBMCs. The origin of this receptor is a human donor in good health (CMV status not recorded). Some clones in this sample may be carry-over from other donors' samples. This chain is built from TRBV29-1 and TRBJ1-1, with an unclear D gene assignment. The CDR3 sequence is CSGADAEAFF. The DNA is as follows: TGCAGCGGTGCGGACGCTGAAGCTTTCTTT.